The rows below give T cell receptor beta chains drawn from one sample of a study of regulatory T cells in long-lasting Graves disease. MiXCR, run by TCRdb on the multiplex PCR reads, gives a single entry per CDR3 protein. The sample consists of 250,000 to 300,000 distinct CDR3 sequences, about 18% of them appearing once. These data were likewise used in another study, on T cells in Graves' hyperthyroidism and ophthalmopathy.

The sample was peripheral blood mononuclear cells (PBMCs), taken at new diagnosis, from a patient treated with antithyroid drugs. The receptors originated from a woman younger than 45 with Graves disease. Both conserved end residues are part of each CDR3. D genes are given only for firm matches. Not every row has a clone size; where given, it reads once, few, many or a size class.

j_gene: TRBJ1-5; abundance: .; d_gene: TRBD1; v_gene: TRBV19; CDR3aa: CASSIPRDSTSNQPQHF; CDR3nt: TGTGCCAGTAGTATACCTCGGGACAGCACCAGCAATCAGCCCCAGCATTTT
j_gene: TRBJ1-1; abundance: many; d_gene: TRBD1; v_gene: TRBV7-6; CDR3aa: CASSTGQGRAEAFF; CDR3nt: TGTGCCAGCAGCACTGGACAGGGTCGGGCTGAAGCTTTCTTT
j_gene: TRBJ1-5; abundance: many; d_gene: .; v_gene: TRBV4-1; CDR3aa: CASSQVEGGLQPQHF; CDR3nt: TGTGCCAGCAGCCAAGTAGAAGGGGGATTACAGCCCCAGCATTTT
j_gene: TRBJ2-3; abundance: many; d_gene: TRBD1; v_gene: TRBV7-2; CDR3aa: CASSQAPPGTANPSTDTQYF; CDR3nt: TGCGCCAGCAGCCAAGCGCCTCCAGGGACAGCGAATCCTAGCACAGATACGCAGTATTTT
j_gene: TRBJ1-6; abundance: many; d_gene: .; v_gene: TRBV27; CDR3aa: CASSSRTTRNNSPLHF; CDR3nt: TGTGCCAGCAGTAGCCGGACAACCAGAAATAATTCACCCCTCCACTTT
j_gene: TRBJ1-2; abundance: many; d_gene: TRBD1; v_gene: TRBV6-5; CDR3aa: CASSYKTGGKGYTF; CDR3nt: TGTGCCAGCAGTTACAAGACAGGGGGCAAAGGCTACACCTTC
j_gene: TRBJ1-2; abundance: many; d_gene: .; v_gene: TRBV6-1; CDR3aa: CASSERGGAYGYTF; CDR3nt: TGTGCCAGCAGTGAAAGGGGGGGAGCGTATGGCTACACCTTC
j_gene: TRBJ1-6; abundance: many; d_gene: .; v_gene: TRBV7-9; CDR3aa: CASSLGLGSGPGSYNSPLHF; CDR3nt: TGTGCCAGCAGCTTAGGCCTAGGGTCTGGGCCTGGCTCCTATAATTCACCCCTCCACTTT
j_gene: TRBJ1-2; abundance: many; d_gene: .; v_gene: TRBV14; CDR3aa: CASSRLTDYYGYTF; CDR3nt: TGTGCCAGCAGCCGCCTGACAGATTACTATGGCTACACCTTC
j_gene: TRBJ2-5; abundance: .; d_gene: .; v_gene: TRBV6-1; CDR3aa: CASISEETQYF; CDR3nt: TGTGCCAGCATCTCGGAAGAGACCCAGTACTTC
j_gene: TRBJ1-4; abundance: many; d_gene: .; v_gene: TRBV27; CDR3aa: CASSPAQMARDEKLFF; CDR3nt: TGTGCCAGCAGTCCCGCCCAGATGGCTAGGGACGAAAAACTGTTTTTT
j_gene: TRBJ1-2; abundance: many; d_gene: .; v_gene: TRBV24-1; CDR3aa: CATSGPDRSYGYTF; CDR3nt: TGTGCCACCAGTGGACCCGACAGAAGCTATGGCTACACCTTC
j_gene: TRBJ1-5; abundance: many; d_gene: TRBD1; v_gene: TRBV20-1; CDR3aa: CSAEEGAGGNQPQHF; CDR3nt: TGCAGTGCGGAGGAGGGGGCGGGAGGCAATCAGCCCCAGCATTTT
j_gene: TRBJ2-3; abundance: .; d_gene: .; v_gene: TRBV20-1; CDR3aa: CSARRGDGTGTDTQYF; CDR3nt: TGCAGTGCCCGACGCGGAGACGGGACCGGCACAGATACGCAGTATTTT
j_gene: TRBJ2-1; abundance: many; d_gene: .; v_gene: TRBV11-2; CDR3aa: CASSPQGNEQFF; CDR3nt: TGTGCCAGCAGCCCACAGGGCAATGAGCAGTTCTTC
j_gene: TRBJ1-1; abundance: many; d_gene: .; v_gene: TRBV19; CDR3aa: CASSIEMSRDTAFF; CDR3nt: TGTGCCAGTAGTATAGAAATGTCGCGGGACACGGCTTTCTTT
j_gene: TRBJ2-1; abundance: once; d_gene: TRBD2; v_gene: TRBV7-2; CDR3aa: CASSSYSGGVDNEQFF; CDR3nt: TGTGCCAGCAGCTCCTATAGCGGGGGGGTTGACAATGAGCAGTTCTTC
j_gene: TRBJ2-7; abundance: few; d_gene: TRBD1; v_gene: TRBV15; CDR3aa: CATSLGTRQGASYEQYF; CDR3nt: TGTGCCACCAGCCTAGGCACCCGACAGGGGGCCTCCTACGAGCAGTACTTC
j_gene: TRBJ1-3; abundance: few; d_gene: TRBD1; v_gene: TRBV4-1; CDR3aa: CASSYKPGQAGNTIYF; CDR3nt: TGTGCCAGCAGCTACAAACCGGGACAGGCTGGAAACACCATATATTTT
j_gene: TRBJ1-2; abundance: many; d_gene: .; v_gene: TRBV6-1; CDR3aa: CASSPQEFDGYTF; CDR3nt: TGTGCCAGCAGCCCTCAAGAGTTTGATGGCTACACCTTC
j_gene: TRBJ2-3; abundance: .; d_gene: TRBD2; v_gene: TRBV7-8; CDR3aa: CASSPNGGGGSTDTQYF; CDR3nt: TGTGCCAGCAGCCCGAACGGGGGGGGGGGCAGCACAGATACGCAGTATTTT
j_gene: TRBJ1-6; abundance: many; d_gene: .; v_gene: TRBV27; CDR3aa: CASRPFGQGMSSPLHF; CDR3nt: TGTGCCAGCAGACCTTTTGGGCAGGGGATGAGCTCACCCCTCCACTTT
j_gene: TRBJ2-1; abundance: .; d_gene: TRBD2; v_gene: TRBV7-9; CDR3aa: CASSLSGLAYYNEQFF; CDR3nt: TGTGCCAGCAGCCTATCAGGACTAGCTTACTACAATGAGCAGTTCTTC
j_gene: TRBJ1-1; abundance: many; d_gene: .; v_gene: TRBV20-1; CDR3aa: CSARVSRGGTEAFF; CDR3nt: TGCAGTGCTAGAGTTTCCCGAGGTGGGACTGAAGCTTTCTTT
j_gene: TRBJ2-5; abundance: few; d_gene: .; v_gene: TRBV19; CDR3aa: CASSPNALGEETQYF; CDR3nt: TGTGCCAGTAGTCCTAACGCACTAGGAGAAGAGACCCAGTACTTC
j_gene: TRBJ2-6; abundance: .; d_gene: .; v_gene: TRBV3-1; CDR3aa: CASSQISALLYSGANVLTF; CDR3nt: TGTGCCAGCAGCCAGATCTCTGCCTTACTTTATTCTGGGGCCAACGTCCTGACTTTC
j_gene: TRBJ2-7; abundance: .; d_gene: .; v_gene: TRBV11-2; CDR3aa: CASSHLGNPDEQYF; CDR3nt: TGCGCCAGCAGCCACCTGGGCAATCCCGACGAGCAGTACTTC
j_gene: TRBJ2-7; abundance: many; d_gene: .; v_gene: TRBV2; CDR3aa: CASNIEGWEQYF; CDR3nt: TGTGCCAGCAATATAGAGGGGTGGGAGCAGTACTTC
j_gene: TRBJ2-1; abundance: .; d_gene: TRBD2; v_gene: TRBV20-1; CDR3aa: CSARDRTSGNYNEQFF; CDR3nt: TGCAGTGCTAGAGACAGGACTAGCGGGAACTACAATGAGCAGTTCTTC
j_gene: TRBJ1-1; abundance: few; d_gene: .; v_gene: TRBV19; CDR3aa: CASSIAGSLNTEAFF; CDR3nt: TGTGCCAGTAGTATAGCGGGCAGCCTGAACACTGAAGCTTTCTTT
j_gene: TRBJ2-7; abundance: few; d_gene: .; v_gene: TRBV13; CDR3aa: CASSGGGGFEQYF; CDR3nt: TGTGCCAGCAGCGGAGGGGGGGGCTTCGAGCAGTACTTC
j_gene: TRBJ1-4; abundance: many; d_gene: .; v_gene: TRBV5-8; CDR3aa: CASSLEGGNEKLFF; CDR3nt: TGCGCCAGCAGCTTGGAGGGGGGAAATGAAAAACTGTTTTTT
j_gene: TRBJ2-7; abundance: many; d_gene: TRBD2; v_gene: TRBV5-6; CDR3aa: CASSLGTSGYEQYF; CDR3nt: TGTGCCAGCAGCTTGGGTACTAGCGGCTACGAGCAGTACTTC
j_gene: TRBJ1-5; abundance: many; d_gene: .; v_gene: TRBV7-8; CDR3aa: CASSLRRGPNQPQHF; CDR3nt: TGTGCCAGCAGCTTACGCAGGGGCCCTAATCAGCCCCAGCATTTT
j_gene: TRBJ2-7; abundance: .; d_gene: TRBD1; v_gene: TRBV12-3/TRBV12-4; CDR3aa: CATSDISPTRQGLHEQYF; CDR3nt: TGTGCCACCAGTGATATTTCCCCTACTAGACAGGGCCTCCACGAGCAGTACTTC
j_gene: TRBJ2-1; abundance: .; d_gene: TRBD2; v_gene: TRBV27; CDR3aa: CASSLRTSGGPGEQFF; CDR3nt: TGTGCCAGCAGTTTGCGGACTAGCGGGGGGCCGGGGGAGCAGTTCTTC
j_gene: TRBJ1-2; abundance: .; d_gene: .; v_gene: TRBV14; CDR3aa: CASSRGSNYGYTF; CDR3nt: TGTGCCAGCAGCAGGGGATCTAACTATGGCTACACCTTC
j_gene: TRBJ1-1; abundance: many; d_gene: TRBD1; v_gene: TRBV19; CDR3aa: CASQGAPRSRAEAFF; CDR3nt: TGTGCCAGTCAGGGGGCTCCGAGGTCTCGTGCTGAAGCTTTCTTT
j_gene: TRBJ2-1; abundance: few; d_gene: TRBD1; v_gene: TRBV4-1; CDR3aa: CASSQRQGVVRGEQFF; CDR3nt: TGCGCCAGCAGCCAACGGCAGGGGGTCGTCAGGGGGGAGCAGTTCTTC
j_gene: TRBJ1-1; abundance: .; d_gene: .; v_gene: TRBV6-1; CDR3aa: CATREGGGTEAFF; CDR3nt: TGTGCCACCCGTGAAGGGGGAGGGACTGAAGCTTTCTTT
j_gene: TRBJ1-2; abundance: many; d_gene: .; v_gene: TRBV3-1; CDR3aa: CASSPRGHHSGYTF; CDR3nt: TGTGCCAGCAGTCCTAGGGGACATCATTCTGGCTACACCTTC
j_gene: TRBJ1-1; abundance: many; d_gene: .; v_gene: TRBV9; CDR3aa: CASSAEGGSTEAFF; CDR3nt: TGTGCCAGCAGCGCCGAGGGGGGGAGCACTGAAGCTTTCTTT
j_gene: TRBJ2-5; abundance: many; d_gene: TRBD2; v_gene: TRBV9; CDR3aa: CASSVGPGGGAVQETQYF; CDR3nt: TGTGCCAGCAGCGTAGGACCTGGCGGGGGGGCGGTCCAAGAGACCCAGTACTTC
j_gene: TRBJ2-3; abundance: .; d_gene: TRBD2; v_gene: TRBV5-1; CDR3aa: CASSSSGSSTDTQYF; CDR3nt: TGCGCCAGCAGCTCTAGCGGGAGTTCAACAGATACGCAGTATTTT
j_gene: TRBJ1-2; abundance: many; d_gene: TRBD1; v_gene: TRBV3-1; CDR3aa: CASSQLTGDYGYTF; CDR3nt: TGTGCCAGCAGCCAATTGACAGGGGACTATGGCTACACCTTC
j_gene: TRBJ1-1; abundance: few; d_gene: .; v_gene: TRBV19; CDR3aa: CASSDRAMDTEAFF; CDR3nt: TGTGCCAGTAGCGATAGGGCGATGGACACTGAAGCTTTCTTT
j_gene: TRBJ2-1; abundance: many; d_gene: TRBD1; v_gene: TRBV12-3/TRBV12-4; CDR3aa: CASSSTGTGGYSYNEQFF; CDR3nt: TGTGCCAGCAGTTCAACCGGGACAGGGGGGTACTCCTACAATGAGCAGTTCTTC
j_gene: TRBJ1-4; abundance: many; d_gene: TRBD1; v_gene: TRBV20-1; CDR3aa: CSAIDRGLFFNEKLFF; CDR3nt: TGCAGTGCTATCGACAGGGGCCTCTTCTTTAATGAAAAACTGTTTTTT
j_gene: TRBJ2-1; abundance: many; d_gene: .; v_gene: TRBV12-3/TRBV12-4; CDR3aa: CASSYQSSTASSYNEQFF; CDR3nt: TGTGCCAGCAGTTACCAATCCTCGACAGCCAGCTCCTACAATGAGCAGTTCTTC
j_gene: TRBJ1-6; abundance: .; d_gene: TRBD1; v_gene: TRBV20-1; CDR3aa: CSAYGTGASSYNSPLHF; CDR3nt: TGCAGTGCTTATGGTACAGGGGCTAGCTCCTATAATTCACCCCTCCACTTT
j_gene: TRBJ1-2; abundance: many; d_gene: .; v_gene: TRBV2; CDR3aa: CASSNEDNYGYTF; CDR3nt: TGTGCCAGCAGTAATGAAGATAACTATGGCTACACCTTC
j_gene: TRBJ1-1; abundance: many; d_gene: .; v_gene: TRBV7-8; CDR3aa: CASSPLRGLFGTEAFF; CDR3nt: TGTGCCAGCAGCCCACTCAGGGGCCTTTTCGGCACTGAAGCTTTCTTT
j_gene: TRBJ1-5; abundance: many; d_gene: .; v_gene: TRBV6-1; CDR3aa: CASSETDTNQPQHF; CDR3nt: TGTGCCAGCAGTGAAACCGACACCAATCAGCCCCAGCATTTT
j_gene: TRBJ1-2; abundance: many; d_gene: TRBD1; v_gene: TRBV20-1; CDR3aa: CSARRFSAGGNYGYTF; CDR3nt: TGCAGTGCTAGACGGTTCTCCGCAGGGGGGAACTATGGCTACACCTTC